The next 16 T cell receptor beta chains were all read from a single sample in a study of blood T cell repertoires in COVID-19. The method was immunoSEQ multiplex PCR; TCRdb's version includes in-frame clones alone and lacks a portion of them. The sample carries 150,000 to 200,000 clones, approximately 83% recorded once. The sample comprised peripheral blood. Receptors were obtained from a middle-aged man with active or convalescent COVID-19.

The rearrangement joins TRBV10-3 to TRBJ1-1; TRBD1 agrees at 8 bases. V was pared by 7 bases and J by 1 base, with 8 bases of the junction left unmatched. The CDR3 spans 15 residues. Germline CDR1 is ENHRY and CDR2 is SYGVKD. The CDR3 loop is CAITLGQEKNTEAFF. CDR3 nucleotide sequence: TGTGCCATCACCTTGGGACAGGAAAAGAACACTGAAGCTTTCTTT.

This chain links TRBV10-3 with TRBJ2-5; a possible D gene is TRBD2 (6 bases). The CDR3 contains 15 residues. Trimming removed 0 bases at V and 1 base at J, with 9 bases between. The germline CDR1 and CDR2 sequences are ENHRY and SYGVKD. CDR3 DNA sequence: TGTGCCATCAGTGAGTCTGTGGGGGGCCAAGAGACCCAGTACTTC. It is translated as CAISESVGGQETQYF.

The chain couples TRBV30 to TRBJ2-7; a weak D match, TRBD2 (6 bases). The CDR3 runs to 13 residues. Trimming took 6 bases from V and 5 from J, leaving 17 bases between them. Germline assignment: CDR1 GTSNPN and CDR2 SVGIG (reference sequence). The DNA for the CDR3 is TGTGCCTGCAGCATTCTAGCGTACAACGAGCAGTACTTC. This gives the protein CACSILAYNEQYF.

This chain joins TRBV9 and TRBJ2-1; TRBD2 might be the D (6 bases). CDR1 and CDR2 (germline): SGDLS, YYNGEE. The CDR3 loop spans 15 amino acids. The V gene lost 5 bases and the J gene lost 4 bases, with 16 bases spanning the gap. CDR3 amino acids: CASSGRRGEYNEQFF. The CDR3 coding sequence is TGTGCCAGCAGTGGCCGGCGGGGAGAGTACAATGAGCAGTTCTTC.

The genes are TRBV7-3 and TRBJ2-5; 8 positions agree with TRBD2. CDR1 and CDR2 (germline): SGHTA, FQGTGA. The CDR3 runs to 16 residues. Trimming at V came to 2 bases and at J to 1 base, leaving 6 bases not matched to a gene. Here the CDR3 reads CASSLYGTSFQETQYF. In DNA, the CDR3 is TGTGCCAGCAGCTTATATGGGACTAGTTTCCAAGAGACCCAGTACTTC.

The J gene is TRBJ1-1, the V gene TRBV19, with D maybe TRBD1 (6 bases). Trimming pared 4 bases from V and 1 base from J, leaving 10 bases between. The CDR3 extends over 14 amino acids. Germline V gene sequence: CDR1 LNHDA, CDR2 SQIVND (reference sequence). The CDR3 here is CASSTDRSNTEAFF. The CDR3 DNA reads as TGTGCCAGTAGTACGGACAGATCGAACACTGAAGCTTTCTTT.

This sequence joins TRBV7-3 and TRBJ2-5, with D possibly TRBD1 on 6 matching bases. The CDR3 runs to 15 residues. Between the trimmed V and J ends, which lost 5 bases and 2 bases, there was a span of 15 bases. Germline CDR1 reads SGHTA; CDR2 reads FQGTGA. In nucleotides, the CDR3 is TGTGCCAGCAGCCCTACTCCGGGACAACAAGAGACCCAGTACTTC. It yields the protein CASSPTPGQQETQYF.

CDR3 bases: TGTGCCAGCAGTCCATACAATGAGCAGTTCTTC. It encodes CASSPYNEQFF. The chain couples TRBV6-2 or TRBV6-3 to TRBJ2-1, with D hard to call. This CDR3 has 11 amino acids. Looked up from germline, CDR1 is MNHEY and CDR2 is SVGEGT. V was clipped by 5 bases and J by 4 bases, with 3 bases between them.

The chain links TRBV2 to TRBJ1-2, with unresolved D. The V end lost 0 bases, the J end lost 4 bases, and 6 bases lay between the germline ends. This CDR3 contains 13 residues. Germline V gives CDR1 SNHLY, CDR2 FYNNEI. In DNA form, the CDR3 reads TGTGCCAGCAGTGAAGCCCCTATCTATGGCTACACCTTC. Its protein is CASSEAPIYGYTF.

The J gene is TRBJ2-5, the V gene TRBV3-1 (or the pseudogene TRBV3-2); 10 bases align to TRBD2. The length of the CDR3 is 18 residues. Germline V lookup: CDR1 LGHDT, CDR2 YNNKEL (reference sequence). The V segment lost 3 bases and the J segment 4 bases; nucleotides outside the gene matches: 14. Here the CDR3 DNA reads TGTGCCAGCAGCCAGGCTTTGGGGGCTAGCGGGAGTGGAGAGACCCAGTACTTC. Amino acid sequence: CASSQALGASGSGETQYF.

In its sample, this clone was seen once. The CDR3 DNA reads as TGTGCCAGCAGCTTAGGGGACAGGGGAAATCAGCCCCAGCATTTT. Translation gives CASSLGDRGNQPQHF. This chain links TRBV7-3 with TRBJ1-5, with 10 bases lining up with TRBD1. The junction had 2 bases not matched to a gene; V was cut back by 2 bases and J by 4 bases. The CDR3 is 15 residues long. In germline, CDR1 is SGHTA, CDR2 FQGTGA.

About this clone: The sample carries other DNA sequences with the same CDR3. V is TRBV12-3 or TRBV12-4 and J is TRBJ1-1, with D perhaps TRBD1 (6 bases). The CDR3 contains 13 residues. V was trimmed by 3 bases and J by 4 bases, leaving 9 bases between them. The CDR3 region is CASSLIGGTEAFF. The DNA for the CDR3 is TGTGCCAGCAGTTTGATAGGGGGCACTGAAGCTTTCTTT.

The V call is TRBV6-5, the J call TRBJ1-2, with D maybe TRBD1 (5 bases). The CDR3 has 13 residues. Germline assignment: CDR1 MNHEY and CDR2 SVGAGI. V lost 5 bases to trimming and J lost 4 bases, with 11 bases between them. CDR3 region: CASSRDSSYGYTF. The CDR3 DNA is TGTGCCAGCAGTCGTGACAGCAGCTATGGCTACACCTTC.

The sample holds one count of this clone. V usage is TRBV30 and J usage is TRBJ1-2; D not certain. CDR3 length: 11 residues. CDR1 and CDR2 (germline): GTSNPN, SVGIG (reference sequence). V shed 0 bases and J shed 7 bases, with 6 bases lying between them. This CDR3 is CAWSVYPGYTF. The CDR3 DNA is TGTGCCTGGAGTGTTTATCCTGGCTACACCTTC.

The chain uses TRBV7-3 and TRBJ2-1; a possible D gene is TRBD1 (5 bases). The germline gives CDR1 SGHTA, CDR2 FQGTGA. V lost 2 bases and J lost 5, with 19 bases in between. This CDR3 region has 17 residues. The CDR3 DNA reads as TGTGCCAGCAGCTTAGGGGCGACAGTTCTTATTGACAATGAGCAGTTCTTC. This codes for CASSLGATVLIDNEQFF.

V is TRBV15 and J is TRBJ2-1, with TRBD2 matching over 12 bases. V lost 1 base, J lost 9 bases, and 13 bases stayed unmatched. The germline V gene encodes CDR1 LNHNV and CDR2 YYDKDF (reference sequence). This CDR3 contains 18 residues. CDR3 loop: CATSRGESLAGGRSEQFF. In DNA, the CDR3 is TGTGCCACCAGCAGAGGGGAATCTCTAGCGGGAGGGCGTAGTGAGCAGTTCTTC.